This T cell receptor beta chain appears in the sequencing data of a study of spatial heterogeneity in lung cancer. Study overall: Strong correlation was found between tumor-region TCR transcript counts and a T cell module score from matched bulk RNA-seq.

This clonotype was detected once. The antigen is undetermined. Whole-study findings and limits: Expanded alpha and beta TCR counts within tumors tracked tumor mutation counts.

CDR3 size: 15 residues. Germline V CDR1 and CDR2: MNHEY, SVGEGT. V lost 4 bases and J lost 3, with 12 bases in between. The time point was: sample taken at primary tumor resection. One entry per CDR3 protein results from TCRdb running MiXCR on the 5' RACE reads. The sample includes roughly 18,000 distinct CDR3 sequences, approximately 6.5% of them seen just once. Sequenced material: lung tumor tissue, taken at surgery. This TCR came from a female donor with early-stage non-small cell lung cancer. This rearrangement joins TRBV6-2 or TRBV6-3 to TRBJ2-2; TRBD1 is a possible D gene (6 bases). CDR3 DNA: TGTGCCAGCAGTTCTTGGGGGCGTTACACCGGGGAGCTGTTTTTT. It yields the protein CASSSWGRYTGELFF.